What follows are 10 T cell receptor beta chains derived from one specimen sequenced in a study of blood T cell repertoires in COVID-19. Produced via immunoSEQ multiplex PCR; TCRdb's table is partial and in-frame only. The table has roughly 350,000 clones, 70% to 90% seen once; the top ten hold 4%. The specimen sequenced was peripheral blood. All receptors come from a woman aged 45 to 65 with active or convalescent COVID-19.

The V and J genes are TRBV3-1 (or the pseudogene TRBV3-2) and TRBJ1-2; unclear D gene. Germline V gene sequence: CDR1 LGHDT, CDR2 YNNKEL (reference sequence). Deletions cut 1 base from V and 8 bases from J, with 11 bases between. The CDR3 sequence is 13 residues long. The CDR3 loop reads CASSQGPSSGYTF. The CDR3 region has the DNA TGTGCCAGCAGCCAAGGGCCCTCCTCGGGCTACACCTTC.

There are a few counts of this clone. This chain connects TRBV12-3 or TRBV12-4 to TRBJ2-1; the D gene is possibly TRBD2 (6 bases). V was cut by 9 bases and J by 8 bases, with 17 bases left in between. This CDR3 is built from 13 residues. The CDR3 reads CASRLEGGHEQFF. In nucleotides, the CDR3 is TGTGCCAGTAGGCTCGAGGGAGGTCATGAGCAGTTCTTC.

In DNA form, the CDR3 reads TGCGCCAGCAGCCGGACTAGCGGGACCGGGGAGCAGTACTTC. Translating gives CASSRTSGTGEQYF. This chain connects TRBV4-1 to TRBJ2-7, with 12 bases lining up with TRBD2. Germline CDR1 is MGHRA and CDR2 is YSYEKL. The CDR3 covers 14 residues. Trimming at V came to 4 bases and at J to 7 bases, leaving 5 bases not matched to a gene.

The gene calls are TRBV27 and TRBJ2-1; 12 nucleotides align to TRBD2. Germline CDR1 and CDR2: MNHEY and SMNVEV (reference sequence). Germline trimming cut 5 bases from V and 7 bases from J; bases unmatched to any gene: 12. The CDR3 is made up of 17 amino acids. CDR3 DNA sequence: TGTGCCAGCAGTACCTTGTGGACTAGCGGGGCGTTTAATGAGCAGTTCTTC. Residues: CASSTLWTSGAFNEQFF.

The chain carries TRBV19 and TRBJ1-5, with D perhaps matching TRBD1 (6 bases). The germline V gene encodes CDR1 LNHDA and CDR2 SQIVND (reference sequence). The CDR3 is 15 residues long. Trimming left V 7 bases short and J 4 bases short, with 17 bases between. The CDR3 region is CASTQGRRANQPQHF. CDR3 nucleotide sequence: TGTGCCAGTACCCAGGGGCGACGCGCTAATCAGCCCCAGCATTTT.

The CDR3 bases are TGTGCCAGCAGTTTAACAGGGATCAGGCAGCCCCAGCATTTT. Amino acids: CASSLTGIRQPQHF. The V call is TRBV28, the J call TRBJ1-5; D may be TRBD1 (6 bases). From germline, CDR1 is MDHEN and CDR2 SYDVKM. The V and J ends lost 2 bases and 7 bases respectively, with 12 bases between them. The CDR3 is made up of 14 amino acids.

The chain is built from TRBV7-2 and TRBJ1-3; D unresolved. Germline V lookup: CDR1 SGHTA, CDR2 FQGNSA. V lost 4 bases and J 4 bases, leaving 8 bases between the germline ends. The CDR3 has 13 residues. CDR3 nucleotide sequence: TGTGCCAGCAGCTCCTTAATAGGAAACACCATATATTTT. It is translated as CASSSLIGNTIYF. Full variable domain (remainder filled in from reference TRBV7-2 and TRBJ1-3): GAGVSQSPSNKVTEKGKDVELRCDPISGHTALYWYRQSLGQGLEFLIYFQGNSAPDKSGLPSDRFSAERTGGSVSTLTIQRTQQEDSAVYLCASSSLIGNTIYFGEGSWLTVV.

V usage is TRBV4-2 and J usage is TRBJ2-3, with D unresolved. This CDR3 contains 13 residues. Germline loops: CDR1 LGHNA, CDR2 YNFKEQ. V was shortened by 1 base and J by 4 bases, with 6 bases between the two germline ends. CDR3 DNA sequence: TGTGCCAGCAGCCAAGCGCGAGCAGATACGCAGTATTTT. It encodes CASSQARADTQYF.

V and J are TRBV2 and TRBJ2-1; 10 bases are shared with TRBD1. The CDR3 is 15 residues long. Germline CDR1 and CDR2: SNHLY and FYNNEI. V trimming: 7 bases; J trimming: 0 bases; junction bases outside the gene matches: 3. DNA for the CDR3: TGTGCCAGCAAGGGACAGGGGAACTCCTACAATGAGCAGTTCTTC. This codes for CASKGQGNSYNEQFF.

The genes are TRBV7-9 and TRBJ2-5; 8 bases align to TRBD1. The CDR3 consists of 15 residues. V lost 2 bases, J lost 5 bases, and 7 bases stayed unmatched. Looked up from germline, CDR1 is SEHNR and CDR2 is FQNEAQ (reference sequence). CDR3 sequence: CASSLWTGSGETQYF. DNA for the CDR3: TGTGCCAGCAGCTTATGGACAGGGAGTGGTGAGACCCAGTACTTC.